The T cell receptor beta chain described here comes from a study of T cell changes during pregnancy in multiple sclerosis (dated by TCRdb to the late 2010s). A note on the overall study: The study looked at changes in the T cell repertoire across pregnancy in women with multiple sclerosis.

The germline V gene gives CDR1 as MGHRA and CDR2 as YSYEKL. For this chain, trimming is 4 bases at the V end and 0 bases at the J end, and the number of junction bases without a gene match is 6. The cysteine opens and the phenylalanine closes a CDR3 of 16 amino acids. CDR3 DNA is the only sequence kept; it has 48 bases, read in frame from the first base. In the case of this clone: No antigen is known for it. The input lacks base qualities; no much larger clone sits a single base away.

Library prep was done by the immunoSEQ multiplex PCR assay. TCRdb took this table from immuneACCESS and kept in-frame rearrangements with V and J called. Such tables lack part of the clones; where checked against another copy, unresolved V genes explain under half of the gap, and the rest is unexplained. This sample lists 40,000 to 45,000 clones; 80% to 95% were detected once. In total, the top ten clones hold less than 0.65% of the sample. The sample here was CD4+ T cells from peripheral blood mononuclear cells, taken in the third trimester of pregnancy. The sequence was collected from a female donor with multiple sclerosis, enrolled in a pregnancy study. The V gene is TRBV4-1 and the J gene is TRBJ2-1, with 7 bases matching TRBD2. The DNA sequence follows: TGCGCCAGCAGCCCCTCGGGGGGACGCTCCTACAATGAGCAGTTCTTC. Translated, it reads CASSPSGGRSYNEQFF.